This is a list of T cell receptor beta chains from one sample in a study of metastatic and nonmetastatic thyroid tumors. TCRdb re-analyzed the PCR reads through MiXCR. The data contain tens of thousands of clones, about 15% of them singletons. Sequences were obtained from blood. These receptor sequences come from a female donor with papillary thyroid cancer or a benign thyroid nodule (not recorded which). Some clones in this sample may be carry-over from other donors' samples. Both conserved end residues are trimmed from each CDR3.

j_gene	v_gene	CDR3aa
TRBJ2-2	TRBV3-1	ASSQVDGTGELF
TRBJ2-2	TRBV20-1	SARDSGANTGELS
NA	TRBV20-1	SARERGGVNIQY
TRBJ1-2	TRBV12-5	ASASSQDFHDRSYGYT
TRBJ2-1	TRBV11-1	ASSLAVSGGASIEQF
TRBJ2-3	TRBV5-6	ASSLVTVYRTDTQY
TRBJ2-2	TRBV27	ASSSNQNTGELF
TRBJ2-7	TRBV28	ASSFAAYEQY
TRBJ2-1	TRBV6-2/TRBV6-3	ASSYSGLYEQF
TRBJ2-1	TRBV5-1	ASSSISDNEQF
TRBJ2-1	TRBV20-1	SAVPATQGGNEQF
TRBJ2-7	TRBV5-4	ASSLYGGFYSDEQY
TRBJ2-1	TRBV6-2/TRBV6-3	ASSYARGWQF
TRBJ2-3	TRBV3-1	ASSRPNRGGQVDTQY
TRBJ2-7	TRBV5-1	ASSLIGGAYEQY
TRBJ2-7	TRBV20-1	SARAHLVGSYEQY
TRBJ1-1	TRBV15	ATSKYSGSTEAF